Listed here are 25 T cell receptor beta chains from one sample, sequenced in a study of blood T cell repertoires in COVID-19. Method: immunoSEQ multiplex PCR; TCRdb's copy keeps in-frame clones and lacks some. Here the sample spans 80,000 or so clones, about 88% being singletons. What was sequenced was peripheral blood. The receptor source for this set is a human donor in a cohort sampled during active COVID-19.

J is TRBJ1-1 and V is TRBV27; D ambiguous. The ends were cut back, 10 bases at V and 10 bases at J, with 16 bases in the middle. Germline-derived CDR1 and CDR2 are MNHEY and SMNVEV (reference sequence). This CDR3 is 11 amino acids long. CDR3 DNA: TGTGCCACCTGGGGTAGGGAGCGAGCTTTCTTT. It is translated as CATWGRERAFF.

The chain joins TRBV6-5 to TRBJ2-2; 7 nucleotides line up with TRBD2. Per germline, CDR1 MNHEY and CDR2 SVGAGI. The ends lost 4 bases at V and 0 bases at J; junction bases unmatched: 5. This CDR3 region has 16 residues. The CDR3 bases are TGTGCCAGCAGTTCACGGCTAGCGGCGAACACCGGGGAGCTGTTTTTT. Translation: CASSSRLAANTGELFF.

DNA for the CDR3: TGTGCCAGCGGATACACCGGGACAGGGGGTTTGACTGAAGCTTTCTTT. The encoded protein is CASGYTGTGGLTEAFF. The chain has TRBV3-1 (or the pseudogene TRBV3-2) and TRBJ1-1; TRBD1 matches at 11 bases. CDR1 is LGHDT, CDR2 YNNKEL, per germline (reference sequence). The V segment lost 8 bases and the J segment 5 bases; nucleotides outside the gene matches: 13. The CDR3 runs 16 residues.

The chain employs TRBV19 and TRBJ2-1; TRBD2 aligns across 7 bases. The CDR3 length is 16 residues. Germline CDR1 and CDR2: LNHDA and SQIVND (reference sequence). Trimming removed 6 bases from V and 2 bases from J; junction bases left unmatched: 10. CDR3 region: CASSGLSGLTYNEQFF. CDR3 bases: TGTGCCAGTAGCGGATTGTCGGGACTAACCTACAATGAGCAGTTCTTC.

The chain joins TRBV5-1 to TRBJ2-1, with 16 bases lining up with TRBD2. CDR1 and CDR2 (germline): SGHRS, YFSETQ. The V gene end was trimmed by 7 bases and the J gene end by 9 bases; junction bases not matched to a gene: 1. The CDR3 extends over 13 amino acids. The CDR3 region is CASGTSGRGEQFF. In DNA form, the CDR3 reads TGCGCCAGCGGGACTAGCGGGAGGGGTGAGCAGTTCTTC.

This chain uses TRBV4-2 with TRBJ2-5, with D perhaps TRBD2 (5 bases). Trimming pared 1 base from V and 2 bases from J, leaving 11 bases between. The germline V gene encodes CDR1 LGHNA and CDR2 YNFKEQ. The CDR3 runs to 15 residues. CDR3 nucleotides: TGTGCCAGCAGCCAAGCCCCGGGGTCACAAGAGACCCAGTACTTC. Translation: CASSQAPGSQETQYF.

This clone was seen a single time. This chain uses TRBV11-1 with TRBJ2-7, with unresolved D. V dropped 2 bases and J dropped 4 bases, with 9 bases sitting between them. This CDR3 is built from 13 residues. Germline-derived CDR1 and CDR2 are SGHAT and FQDESV (reference sequence). Here the CDR3 DNA reads TGTGCCAGCAGCTTAAGACCCGGGTACGAGCAGTACTTC. This translates into CASSLRPGYEQYF.

CDR3: CASSGSNTDTQYF. For the CDR3, the DNA is TGTGCCAGCAGTGGGAGTAATACAGATACGCAGTATTTT. The genes are TRBV7-2 and TRBJ2-3, with D possibly matching TRBD2 (5 bases). Germline CDR1 and CDR2: SGHTA and FQGNSA. Trimming took off 6 bases at V and 3 bases at J, with 10 bases between the two ends. The CDR3 has 13 amino acids.

The V and J genes are TRBV5-4 and TRBJ1-4, with TRBD1 identical over 7 bases. CDR3 size: 14 residues. After removal of 5 bases from V and 7 bases from J, the junction contained 8 bases not matched to a gene. CDR1 and CDR2 from the germline V gene are SGHNT and YYREEE (reference sequence). CDR3 sequence (DNA): TGTGCCAGCAGAGCCGGGACAGAGGGTGAAAAACTGTTTTTT. This gives the protein CASRAGTEGEKLFF. The whole variable domain, filled in from reference TRBV5-4 and TRBJ1-4, reads ETGVTQSPTHLIKTRGQQVTLRCSSQSGHNTVSWYQQALGQGPQFIFQYYREEENGRGNFPPRFSGLQFPNYSSELNVNALELDDSALYLCASRAGTEGEKLFFGSGTQLSVL.

This clone has just a few counts. V gene TRBV5-1 combines with J gene TRBJ1-1; 7 positions match TRBD1. Germline assignment: CDR1 SGHRS and CDR2 YFSETQ. The V gene end was trimmed by 4 bases and the J gene end by 1 base; junction bases not matched to a gene: 7. CDR3 length: 15 amino acids. This CDR3 reads CASSPLQGTNTEAFF. Written as DNA, the CDR3 is TGCGCCAGCAGCCCTTTACAGGGGACGAACACTGAAGCTTTCTTT.

J is TRBJ1-2 and V is TRBV15; no clear D. V lost 0 bases, J lost 7 bases, and 12 bases lay in between. Germline CDR1 LNHNV, CDR2 YYDKDF (reference sequence). The CDR3 contains 14 residues. The CDR3 spells CATSRDLLTAGYTF. The CDR3 DNA reads TGTGCCACCAGCAGAGATTTGTTGACTGCTGGCTACACCTTC.

The genes are TRBV6-1 and TRBJ2-3; D may be TRBD2 (6 bases). The CDR3 sequence is 16 residues long. Germline CDR1 MNHNS, CDR2 SASEGT. Deletions cut 2 bases from V and 3 bases from J, with 15 bases between. DNA for the CDR3: TGTGCCAGCAGTGAACCTGCGGGGTCGGGGACAGATACGCAGTATTTT. It is translated as CASSEPAGSGTDTQYF.

The chain joins TRBV7-8 to TRBJ1-4, with no clear D. Germline V gene data show CDR1 as SGHVS and CDR2 as FQNEAQ. Between the trimmed V and J ends, which lost 6 bases and 4 bases, there was a span of 15 bases. This CDR3 has 15 residues. The CDR3 spells CASREEGAFNEKLFF. The CDR3 nucleotides are TGTGCCAGCAGGGAGGAGGGTGCCTTTAATGAAAAACTGTTTTTT.

This clone was picked up one time. The chain links TRBV6-4 to TRBJ1-6; D remains unclear. Germline V CDR1 and CDR2: MRHNA, SNTAGT. V was shortened by 5 bases and J by 8 bases, with 10 bases between the two germline ends. The CDR3 runs 13 residues. CDR3 coding DNA: TGTGCCAGCAGTTTAGAGTATCATTCACCCCTCCACTTT. It is translated as CASSLEYHSPLHF.

This chain connects TRBV19 to TRBJ2-1, with 11 nucleotides matching TRBD2. The germline V gene encodes CDR1 LNHDA and CDR2 SQIVND (reference sequence). This CDR3 is built from 16 residues. The V gene end was trimmed by 5 bases and the J gene end by 5 bases; junction bases not matched to a gene: 8. The CDR3 sequence is CASSRGLAEGDNEQFF. CDR3 DNA sequence: TGTGCCAGTAGTCGGGGACTAGCGGAAGGGGACAATGAGCAGTTCTTC.

As concerns this clone: This same CDR3 is encoded by further DNA sequences in the sample. The V gene is TRBV3-1 (or the pseudogene TRBV3-2), the J gene TRBJ2-4; the D gene is possibly TRBD2 (5 bases). Per the germline V gene, CDR1 is LGHDT and CDR2 is YNNKEL (reference sequence). The V end lost 1 base, the J end lost 3 bases, and 10 bases lay between the germline ends. The CDR3 has 15 residues. The CDR3 sequence: CASSQGGGYKNIQYF. CDR3 coding DNA: TGTGCCAGCAGCCAAGGCGGAGGATACAAAAACATTCAGTACTTC.

The CDR3 DNA reads as TGTGCCAGCAGCGGGACAGGGCTGCGCTACGAGCAGTACTTC. The encoded protein is CASSGTGLRYEQYF. The J gene is TRBJ2-7, the V gene TRBV6-6, with TRBD1 identical over 9 bases. The germline V gene has CDR1 MNHNY and CDR2 SVGAGI (reference sequence). The CDR3 runs to 14 residues. V dropped 6 bases and J dropped 3; count of bases not matched to a gene: 6.

This chain connects TRBV6-5 to TRBJ2-2; D not resolved. Germline V lookup: CDR1 MNHEY, CDR2 SVGAGI. Trimming took 6 bases from V and 1 from J, leaving 6 bases between them. The CDR3 is 13 residues long. The CDR3 nucleotides are TGTGCCAGCAGCAAGAGGAACACCGGGGAGCTGTTTTTT. Its translation is CASSKRNTGELFF.

The V call is TRBV27, the J call TRBJ2-1; 7 bases agree with TRBD1. The CDR3 is made up of 13 amino acids. The J segment lost 10 bases and the V segment lost 0 bases, leaving 3 bases of the junction unmatched. Germline V lookup: CDR1 MNHEY, CDR2 SMNVEV (reference sequence). The CDR3 coding sequence is TGTGCCAGCAGTTTATCGTCGGGACAGGAGCAGTTCTTC. Its protein product is CASSLSSGQEQFF.

CDR3 sequence reads: CAFAGRGGNTIYF. CDR3 nucleotides: TGTGCCTTCGCGGGACGGGGAGGAAACACCATATATTTT. The gene calls are TRBV30 and TRBJ1-3, with a tentative D call TRBD1 (5 bases). This CDR3 contains 13 residues. The V end was cut by 7 bases, the J end by 4 bases, with 14 bases between. Germline-derived CDR1 and CDR2 are GTSNPN and SVGIG (reference sequence). Based on the CDR3 plus reference TRBV30 and TRBJ1-3, the full variable domain is SQTIHQWPATLVQPVGSPLSLECTVEGTSNPNLYWYRQAAGRGLQLLFYSVGIGQISSEVPQNLSASRPQDRQFILSSKKLLLSDSGFYLCAFAGRGGNTIYFGEGSWLTVV.

V is TRBV12-3 or TRBV12-4 and J is TRBJ2-7, with 8 nucleotides matching TRBD1. The V and J ends lost 6 bases and 3 bases, in that order; junction bases with no gene match: 4. The CDR3 is 13 residues long. DNA for the CDR3: TGTGCCAGCAGCCCAGGACAGGGCTACGAGCAGTACTTC. This gives the protein CASSPGQGYEQYF.

The V call is TRBV11-2, the J call TRBJ2-1; the match to TRBD2 covers 8 bases. CDR3 size: 19 residues. The germline V gene encodes CDR1 SGHAT and CDR2 FQNNGV. The J segment lost 0 bases and the V segment lost 4 bases, leaving 14 bases of the junction unmatched. The chain's CDR3 is CASSSPGGLAGGSYNEQFF. In nucleotides, the CDR3 is TGTGCCAGCAGCTCCCCAGGTGGCTTGGCGGGAGGCTCCTACAATGAGCAGTTCTTC.

The rearrangement uses TRBV4-2 and TRBJ2-2; a possible D gene is TRBD2 (6 bases). CDR3 size: 16 residues. Trimming stripped 1 base from V and 5 bases from J, with 14 bases between. Germline CDR1 and CDR2: LGHNA and YNFKEQ. The DNA for the CDR3 is TGTGCCAGCAGCCAAGGGCACGGGGGTCAGACCGGGGAGCTGTTTTTT. It is translated as CASSQGHGGQTGELFF.

This sequence joins TRBV4-1 and TRBJ1-5; 7 bases map to TRBD1. V trimming: 4 bases; J trimming: 7 bases; junction bases outside the gene matches: 13. Per the germline V gene, CDR1 is MGHRA and CDR2 is YSYEKL. This CDR3 spans 16 amino acids. In DNA, the CDR3 is TGCGCCAGCAGCCTAAATACAGGGGAGGAAGGCCAGCCCCAGCATTTT. This encodes CASSLNTGEEGQPQHF.

V gene TRBV6-1 combines with J gene TRBJ1-3; possible D gene TRBD1, 5 bases. CDR1 and CDR2 (germline): MNHNS, SASEGT. The CDR3 loop spans 15 amino acids. V lost 2 bases and J lost 2, with 10 bases in between. The CDR3 bases are TGTGCCAGCAGTGAACTCGGCAGGGCTGGAAACACCATATATTTT. Its translation is CASSELGRAGNTIYF.